This is a list of T cell receptor beta chains from one sample in a study of blood T cell dynamics during melanoma immunotherapy. Sequenced by immunoSEQ multiplex PCR; TCRdb stores in-frame clones only, minus some. The data hold more than 11,000 clones, with approximately 84% observed a single time. This specimen consisted of blood, obtained from a patient treated with checkpoint blockade. These receptors came from a human donor with melanoma. Both conserved end residues are part of each CDR3. D genes are given only for firm matches. Clone size is not always given. Where it is, it says once, few, many or a class for expanded clones.

CASSLAFSTGELFF,TGTGCCAGCAGCTTAGCGTTCAGCACCGGGGAGCTGTTTTTT,TRBV7-2,NA,TRBJ2-2,NA
CASSLDRGTDTQYF,TGTGCCAGCAGCTTGGACAGGGGCACAGATACGCAGTATTTT,TRBV5-4,NA,TRBJ2-3,NA
CASSLAAGNQPQHF,TGTGCCAGCAGCTTGGCCGCCGGCAATCAGCCCCAGCATTTT,TRBV7-2,NA,TRBJ1-5,NA
CASSLAGRAGYEQYF,TGTGCCAGCAGCTTAGCAGGGCGGGCCGGCTACGAGCAGTACTTC,TRBV7-9,NA,TRBJ2-7,NA
CATSRDRIRNEKLFF,TGTGCCACCAGCAGAGATAGGATACGTAATGAAAAACTGTTTTTT,TRBV15,once,TRBJ1-4,NA
CASSVGGNPRTDTQYF,TGTGCCAGCAGCGTAGGAGGAAATCCCCGCACAGATACGCAGTATTTT,TRBV9,NA,TRBJ2-3,NA
CASSLGGRGLPANEKLFF,TGTGCCAGCAGCTTAGGCGGCAGGGGCCTTCCGGCTAATGAAAAACTGTTTTTT,TRBV7-2,NA,TRBJ1-4,NA
CASSQGAQGIMFGNEQFF,TGCGCCAGCAGCCAAGGGGCACAGGGTATCATGTTCGGTAATGAGCAGTTCTTC,TRBV4-3,NA,TRBJ2-1,NA
CASSEQGASSGNTIYF,TGTGCCAGCAGCGAACAGGGGGCAAGCTCTGGAAACACCATATATTTT,TRBV6-1,once,TRBJ1-3,TRBD1
CASTLVGVTGNTIYF,TGTGCCAGTACCCTGGTAGGGGTTACTGGAAACACCATATATTTT,TRBV19,few,TRBJ1-3,NA
CASSLGQPGSGANVLTF,TGCGCCAGCAGCTTGGGACAACCTGGGTCTGGGGCCAACGTCCTGACTTTC,TRBV5-1,NA,TRBJ2-6,NA
CATSRAGSSGPSYEQYF,TGTGCCACCAGCAGAGCCGGGAGTAGCGGGCCCTCCTACGAGCAGTACTTC,TRBV15,NA,TRBJ2-7,TRBD2